This entry is about one T cell receptor beta chain. Its target is unknown. This specimen belongs to a study of vaccination effects on CD4 cells after COVID-19. On the study more broadly: Subjects were given two BNT162b2 or mRNA-1273 vaccine doses.

Assay used: immunoSEQ multiplex PCR; TCRdb lists only in-frame clones, some missing. Of around 63,000 clones in the sample, 75% were seen once. Antigen-specific CD4+ T cells were expanded with viral peptide pools in the ViraFEST assay before sequencing. CD4+ T cell isolation took place after 10 days of culture. Vaccine recipients lacked prior SARS-CoV-2 infection and had negative nucleocapsid antibodies. Half-medium replacement with IL-2 medium occurred on days 3 and 7. The CDR3 covers 13 residues. CDR1 and CDR2 from the germline V gene are GTSNPN and SVGIG (reference sequence). V lost 6 bases, J lost 8 bases, and 8 bases stayed unmatched. Study outcomes and limitations: Few convalescent patients were studied, and early post-infection samples were lacking.

The sequence derives from a human donor who received a COVID-19 vaccine. This material consisted of CD4+ T cells from PBMCs cultured with HCoV-OC43 spike peptides, taken before COVID-19 vaccination. Sample subset: HCoV-OC43 spike overlapping peptide pool stimulation. The rearrangement uses TRBV30 and TRBJ2-3; TRBD1 agrees at 10 bases. The CDR3 DNA is TGTGCCTGTCCTGGACAGGGGGTGGGTACGCAGTATTTT. Its translation is CACPGQGVGTQYF.